This T cell receptor beta chain emerged from a study of blood T cell repertoires in COVID-19. Study summary: From the United States, Italy and Spain came samples of acute and convalescent COVID-19. T cells, B-cell-depleted T cells, or PBMCs supplied cDNA or gDNA.

V lost 2 bases and J 0 bases, leaving 11 bases between the germline ends. The CDR3 length is 16 residues. The V gene's germline CDR1 is ENHRY and CDR2 SYGVKD. TCRdb keeps only in-frame clones here, not all; method: immunoSEQ multiplex PCR. The sample yields about 350,000 clones, around 91% seen once. V gene TRBV10-3 combines with J gene TRBJ1-3; D may be TRBD1 (5 bases). The TCR comes from a woman younger than 30 who had recovered from COVID-19. Specimen: peripheral blood. The DNA of the CDR3 is TGTGCCATCAGTGAGCAGGGCCCCTACTCTGGAAACACCATATATTTT. Translating gives CAISEQGPYSGNTIYF.